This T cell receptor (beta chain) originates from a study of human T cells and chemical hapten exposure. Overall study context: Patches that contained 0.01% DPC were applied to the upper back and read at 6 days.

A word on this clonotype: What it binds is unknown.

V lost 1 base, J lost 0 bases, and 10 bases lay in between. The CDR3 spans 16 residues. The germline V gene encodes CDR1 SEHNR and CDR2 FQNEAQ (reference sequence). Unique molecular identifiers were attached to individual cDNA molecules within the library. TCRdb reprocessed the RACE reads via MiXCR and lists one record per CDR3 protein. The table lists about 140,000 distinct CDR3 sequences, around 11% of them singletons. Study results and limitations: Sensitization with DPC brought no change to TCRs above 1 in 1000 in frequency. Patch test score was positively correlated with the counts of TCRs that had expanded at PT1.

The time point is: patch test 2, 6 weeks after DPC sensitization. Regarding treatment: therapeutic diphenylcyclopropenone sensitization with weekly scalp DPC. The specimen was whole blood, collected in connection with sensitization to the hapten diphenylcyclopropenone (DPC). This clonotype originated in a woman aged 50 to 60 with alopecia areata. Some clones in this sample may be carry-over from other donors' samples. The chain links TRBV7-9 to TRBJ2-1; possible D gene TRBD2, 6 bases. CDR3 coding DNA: TGTGCCAGCAGCTTAGGGCGCGGGGCCTCCTACAATGAGCAGTTCTTC. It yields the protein CASSLGRGASYNEQFF.